The sample holds many counts of the clone carrying this T cell receptor (beta chain). The antigen is undetermined. The CDR3 is cut off 3 residues early in the read; its end comes from the germline J gene. The method was immunoSEQ multiplex PCR; TCRdb's version includes in-frame clones alone and lacks a portion of them. The repertoire consists of 20,000 to 30,000 clones, none detected only once. The CDR3 extends over 15 amino acids. Germline CDR1 is LNHDA and CDR2 is SQIVND (reference sequence). After removal of 6 bases from V and 4 bases from J, the junction contained 6 bases not matched to a gene. The record originates from a study of T cell clonality in common variable immunodeficiency. Overall study results and limits: Fewer deletions and N-nucleotide insertions were reportedly seen in common variable immunodeficiency TCR beta sequences.

Source material: peripheral blood mononuclear cells. The TCR comes from a human donor with common variable immunodeficiency. V gene TRBV19 combines with J gene TRBJ2-5; 12 positions agree with TRBD2. CDR3 DNA, as far as it was read: TGTGCCAGTAGGACCGGACTAGCGGGAACAGAGACC. It is translated as CASRTGLAGTET. The full CDR3 sequence reads CASRTGLAGTETQYF.